A selection of T cell receptor beta chains follows, all from one sample in a study of OX40 agonist ivuxolimab in advanced cancers. Only in-frame clones appear in the TCRdb table, and some are missing; sequencing was by immunoSEQ multiplex PCR. The table shows roughly 49,000 clones, with 81% occurring only once. The source was CD4+ or CD8+ T cells sorted from blood, collected in a trial of the OX40 agonist ivuxolimab. The receptors were sampled from an adult with an advanced solid tumor such as melanoma, head and neck, liver or kidney cancer. Each CDR3 is given with its conserved first and last residue. D genes are given only for firm matches. Some rows mark clone size as missing; the rest say once, few, many or name a class of expanded clone.

>14|TRBD1|TRBV2|TRBJ1-2|NA
TGTGCCAGCAGCCCCGGGACAGGGGCCTTAGGCTACACCTTC
CASSPGTGALGYTF
>15|NA|TRBV27|TRBJ1-1|NA
TGTGCCAGCAGTTTATACCCGGGTGGGAACACTGAAGCTTTCTTT
CASSLYPGGNTEAFF
>14|TRBD1|TRBV28|TRBJ2-3|NA
TGTGCCAGCAGTTGGACAGGGGGCACAGATACGCAGTATTTT
CASSWTGGTDTQYF
>14|NA|TRBV6-5|TRBJ2-1|NA
TGTGCCAGCAGTTACCTCGGGGGGCTCAATGAGCAGTTCTTC
CASSYLGGLNEQFF
>14|TRBD1|TRBV4-1|TRBJ2-1|NA
TGCGCCAGCAGCCTGGGACAGGGATACAATGAGCAGTTCTTC
CASSLGQGYNEQFF
>14|TRBD2|TRBV6-5|TRBJ2-7|NA
TGTGCCAGCAGTCCCCTGGGCGGGAGCGACGAGCAGTACTTC
CASSPLGGSDEQYF
>14|TRBD1|TRBV4-1|TRBJ1-5|NA
TGCGCCAGCAGCCAAGTTGACAGGGGTGAGCCCCAGCATTTT
CASSQVDRGEPQHF
>13|NA|TRBV21-1|TRBJ2-7|NA
TGTGCCACTGGGCCGAAAAGCTTCTACGAGCAGTACTTC
CATGPKSFYEQYF
>15|TRBD2|TRBV2|TRBJ2-1|once
TGTGCCAGCAGTGAAGGGGGGGGATACGACAATGAGCAGTTCTTC
CASSEGGGYDNEQFF
>16|NA|TRBV27|TRBJ1-5|NA
TGTGCCACCAGGAATATGGGGGCGGACCCGAATCAGCCCCAGCATTTT
CATRNMGADPNQPQHF
>13|NA|TRBV10-3|TRBJ1-2|NA
TGTGCCACCGAGGACGAGAATAACTATGGCTACACCTTC
CATEDENNYGYTF
>14|NA|TRBV2|TRBJ1-5|once
TGTGCCAGCAATCCAGGGCCGAGCAATCAGCCCCAGCATTTT
CASNPGPSNQPQHF
>13|NA|TRBV7-8|TRBJ1-1|NA
TGTGCCAGCAGCTCTGGTTTCTGGACTGAAGCTTTCTTT
CASSSGFWTEAFF
>16|NA|TRBV30|TRBJ1-3|NA
TGTGCCTGGAGTGTATTCTCTACAAGCTCTGGAAACACCATATATTTT
CAWSVFSTSSGNTIYF
>13|TRBD1|TRBV7-2|TRBJ2-7|NA
TGTGCCAGCAGCTTATGGACAGGGTTCGAGCAGTACTTC
CASSLWTGFEQYF
>12|NA|TRBV2|TRBJ1-2|few
TGTGCCAGCAATGCACAAGGTGATGGCTACACCTTC
CASNAQGDGYTF
>13|NA|TRBV7-9|TRBJ1-2|NA
TGTGCCAGCCAAAGGGGGGGAGTAGAAGGCTACACCTTC
CASQRGGVEGYTF
>16|TRBD2|TRBV4-3|TRBJ2-1|NA
TGCGCCAGCAGCGTGACTAGCGGGAGGTCTATAAATGAGCAGTTCTTC
CASSVTSGRSINEQFF
>13|NA|TRBV6-1|TRBJ1-2|once
TGTGCCAGCAGTGAAGGGGGAGGCTATGGCTACACCTTC
CASSEGGGYGYTF
>13|NA|TRBV7-9|TRBJ2-5|NA
TGTGCCAGTAGCTTCTCCGATTGGGAGACCCAGTACTTC
CASSFSDWETQYF
>13|NA|TRBV5-6|TRBJ2-5|NA
TGTGCCAGCAGCTTGTTAGTCCAAGAGACCCAGTACTTC
CASSLLVQETQYF
>15|NA|TRBV13|TRBJ2-2|NA
TGTGCCAGCAGCTTATTCTCCGGGGTCGCCGGGGAGCTGTTTTTT
CASSLFSGVAGELFF
>13|NA|TRBV6-5|TRBJ2-3|NA
TGTGCCAGCAGTTTAGGCTGGGCAGATACGCAGTATTTT
CASSLGWADTQYF
>13|NA|TRBV7-9|TRBJ1-4|NA
TGTGCCAGCAGCTTAGCAGGGCCCGAAAAACTGTTTTTT
CASSLAGPEKLFF
>15|NA|TRBV4-3|TRBJ1-1|once
TGCGCCAGCAGCCAAGGGACAGAAATGATCACTGAAGCTTTCTTT
CASSQGTEMITEAFF
>17|TRBD1|TRBV9|TRBJ1-5|NA
TGTGCCAGCAGCGACCGGGACAGGGATTTCCCACATCAGCCCCAGCATTTT
CASSDRDRDFPHQPQHF
>13|NA|TRBV2|TRBJ1-5|NA
TGTGCCAGCAGTGAAGAAGGGAATCAGCCCCAGCATTTT
CASSEEGNQPQHF
>14|NA|TRBV2|TRBJ1-1|NA
TGTGCCAGCACCGAAGGGTTCGGGAACACTGAAGCTTTCTTT
CASTEGFGNTEAFF
>15|TRBD2|TRBV2|TRBJ2-2|NA
TGTGCCAGCAGTGAACTGACTAGCCTCGCCGGGGAGCTGTTTTTT
CASSELTSLAGELFF
>13|NA|TRBV6-1|TRBJ1-6|NA
TGTGCCAGCAGAGACACTATCTATTCACCCCTCCACTTT
CASRDTIYSPLHF
>14|NA|TRBV2|TRBJ2-7|NA
TGTGCCAGCAGGGCCCTTGAGGAAAGCTACGAGCAGTACTTC
CASRALEESYEQYF
>15|TRBD1|TRBV18|TRBJ2-3|NA
TGTGCCAGCTCATGGACAGGGGGCAAGACAGATACGCAGTATTTT
CASSWTGGKTDTQYF
>14|NA|TRBV29-1|TRBJ2-1|few
TGCAGCGTTGAAGAAGGTAGGGTGAGCGACGAGCAGTTCTTC
CSVEEGRVSDEQFF
>13|NA|TRBV19|TRBJ1-2|NA
TGTGCCAGCAACGATCCAGGAAACTATGGCTACACCTTC
CASNDPGNYGYTF
>20|TRBD2|TRBV27|TRBJ2-4|NA
TGTGCCAGCAGGGAAGCGGCTAGCGGGAGGGAACCTATAGCCAAAAACATTCAGTACTTC
CASREAASGREPIAKNIQYF